This T cell receptor beta chain is from a study of T cell clones after liver transplantation. On the study more broadly: Pre-transplant mixed lymphocyte reactions yielded third-party-reactive TCRbeta sequences as comparators for graft-donor-reactive sequences. Three of eight recipients were HCV-positive; others had non-autoimmune, non-viral indications.

The CDR3 covers 13 residues. Trimming left V 6 bases short and J 5 bases short, with 11 bases between. CDR1 and CDR2 (germline): MNHNY, SVGAGI (reference sequence). TCRdb keeps only in-frame clones here, not all; method: immunoSEQ multiplex PCR. This sample has 55,000 to 80,000 clones, with roughly nine tenths found just once. The input for sequencing was CD4+ T cells from blood, taken before liver transplant. This chain joins TRBV6-6 and TRBJ2-1; D perhaps matches TRBD1 (6 bases). This clonotype was sampled from a human donor who received a liver transplant. The CDR3 bases are TGTGCCAGCAGACCGGACAGACACAATGAGCAGTTCTTC. Its translation: CASRPDRHNEQFF.